These 19 T cell receptor beta chains came from one sample sequenced in a study of beta chain features in type 1 diabetes. Study-level points and caveats: The study found moderately but significantly shorter TCRB CDR3s in all four CD4+ subsets of Type 1 diabetes patients.

The antigens these receptors bind are not known. As every portion of the isolated RNA was reverse transcribed, the sequencing read expressed TCRB transcripts. Measured with immunoSEQ multiplex PCR; TCRdb has only the in-frame clones, and not every one. The sample records some 350,000 clones, over 8.5% being singletons. The sample taken for sequencing was central memory CD4+ T cells from blood. These receptors all come from a man aged 30 to 39 with type 1 diabetes.

Comment on this clone: This sample includes further DNA sequences coding for the same CDR3. The chain has TRBV6-6 and TRBJ1-1; D gene unclear. From germline, CDR1 is MNHNY and CDR2 SVGAGI (reference sequence). The length of the CDR3 is 12 residues. Trimming took 5 bases from V and 2 from J, leaving 6 bases between them. CDR3 DNA sequence: TGTGCCAGCAGTCGACTTAACACTGAAGCTTTCTTT. Its protein is CASSRLNTEAFF.

The CDR3, as DNA: TGTGCCAGCAGTTATGGGCACCAGCGGGAGGATAATGAGCAGTTCTTC. This translates into CASSYGHQREDNEQFF. The gene calls are TRBV6-5 and TRBJ2-1, with 9 positions matching TRBD2. With V trimmed by 3 bases and J by 7 bases, 10 bases remained unmatched. This CDR3 contains 16 residues. The germline V gene has CDR1 MNHEY and CDR2 SVGAGI.

This clone was seen more than once but under ten times. The CDR3 region has the DNA TGTGCCAGCAGTTGCCTGAGGTTGGGTGGGGAAGTGTGCACTGAAGCTTTCTTT. This translates into CASSCLRLGGEVCTEAFF. The chain recombines TRBV27 with TRBJ1-1, with unresolved D. CDR1 and CDR2 (germline): MNHEY, SMNVEV (reference sequence). Trimming removed 4 bases from V and 4 bases from J, with 25 bases in between. The CDR3 spans 18 residues.

The table lists this clone with a few counts. The rearrangement joins TRBV6-4 to TRBJ2-7; D perhaps matches TRBD2 (6 bases). Germline CDR1 is MRHNA and CDR2 is SNTAGT. The length of the CDR3 is 15 residues. Trimming took 10 bases from V and 2 from J, leaving 21 bases between them. The CDR3 region has the DNA TGTGCCAACAAACGCGGGACGCAAAAAGCCTACGAGCAGTACTTC. This translates into CANKRGTQKAYEQYF.

This clone was detected only a few times. The chain is built from TRBV7-9 and TRBJ2-7; D call uncertain. Germline assignment: CDR1 SEHNR and CDR2 FQNEAQ (reference sequence). The ends were cut back, 3 bases at V and 4 bases at J, with 10 bases in the middle. The CDR3 has 13 amino acids. The CDR3 is CASSFDTSYEQYF. Written as DNA, the CDR3 is TGTGCCAGCAGCTTCGACACATCATACGAGCAGTACTTC.

This clone was observed a handful of times. This sequence joins TRBV7-2 and TRBJ2-5; either TRBD1 or TRBD2 may fit D (5 bases each). The CDR3 runs to 15 residues. Germline lookup yields CDR1 SGHTA and CDR2 FQGNSA. The V gene lost 3 bases and the J gene lost 4 bases, with 15 bases spanning the gap. In DNA, the CDR3 is TGTGCCAGCAGCTTTTCCGGGACGAGCGGAGAGACCCAGTACTTC. Translation: CASSFSGTSGETQYF.

In this sample, this clone turned up a few times. CDR3 in amino acids: CASSPSGQTEQFF. CDR3 coding DNA: TGTGCCAGCAGCCCCTCCGGGCAGACTGAGCAGTTCTTC. The chain links TRBV7-3 to TRBJ2-1; D remains ambiguous. CDR3 length: 13 amino acids. V lost 5 bases and J lost 9, with 14 bases in between. CDR1 and CDR2 (germline): SGHTA, FQGTGA.

About this clone: Distinct nucleotide sequences in the sample also encode this CDR3. The V and J genes are TRBV28 and TRBJ2-5; unclear D gene. Germline assignment: CDR1 MDHEN and CDR2 SYDVKM. Trimming cost V 7 bases and J 1 base, with 7 bases left between them. This CDR3 contains 12 residues. The CDR3 protein is CASTGGQETQYF. The DNA for the CDR3 is TGTGCCAGCACGGGCGGCCAAGAGACCCAGTACTTC.

The CDR3 DNA sequence: TGTGCCAGCAGCTCTATGGGGACAGGGGCCACTGAAGCTTTCTTT. Amino acid sequence: CASSSMGTGATEAFF. The V gene is TRBV7-3, the J gene TRBJ1-1; 10 nucleotides line up with TRBD1. The V and J ends lost 4 bases and 4 bases, in that order; junction bases with no gene match: 6. CDR3 length: 15 residues. The germline CDR1 and CDR2 sequences are SGHTA and FQGTGA. Full variable domain (rest looked up from reference TRBV7-3 and TRBJ1-1): GAGVSQTPSNKVTEKGKYVELRCDPISGHTALYWYRQSLGQGPEFLIYFQGTGAADDSGLPNDRFFAVRPEGSVSTLKIQRTERGDSAVYLCASSSMGTGATEAFFGQGTRLTVV.

This clone was detected a few times. V usage is TRBV7-2 and J usage is TRBJ2-1; D gene unclear. The CDR3 runs to 13 residues. Trimming cost V 1 base and J 10 bases, with 11 bases left between them. Germline CDR1 reads SGHTA; CDR2 reads FQGNSA. CDR3 region: CASSLEQTYEQFF. CDR3 DNA: TGTGCCAGCAGCTTAGAACAGACCTACGAGCAGTTCTTC.

In its sample, this clone was seen a few times. The chain employs TRBV9 and TRBJ1-1; D gene unclear. The CDR3 has 15 residues. Germline V CDR1 and CDR2: SGDLS, YYNGEE. V lost 2 bases and J 4 bases, leaving 15 bases between the germline ends. The CDR3 protein is CASSVQGISSTEAFF. Written as DNA, the CDR3 is TGTGCCAGCAGCGTTCAAGGTATCTCGAGCACTGAAGCTTTCTTT. Full variable domain (rest looked up from reference TRBV9 and TRBJ1-1): DSGVTQTPKHLITATGQRVTLRCSPRSGDLSVYWYQQSLDQGLQFLIQYYNGEERAKGNILERFSAQQFPDLHSELNLSSLELGDSALYFCASSVQGISSTEAFFGQGTRLTVV.

The chain has TRBV30 and TRBJ2-5; D ambiguous. This CDR3 has 12 amino acids. The germline gives CDR1 GTSNPN, CDR2 SVGIG (reference sequence). Trimming removed 4 bases at V and 5 bases at J, with 11 bases between. Here the CDR3 DNA reads TGTGCCTGGACCCCGAATGGCGAGACCCAGTACTTC. Protein sequence: CAWTPNGETQYF.

This clone came up a few times. The genes are TRBV2 and TRBJ2-1; tentative D call: TRBD1 (5 bases). Germline assignment: CDR1 SNHLY and CDR2 FYNNEI. Deletions cut 8 bases from V and 3 bases from J, with 11 bases between. The CDR3 runs to 13 residues. The CDR3, as DNA: TGTGCCAGCGGGGCGGAAAACTACAATGAGCAGTTCTTC. Protein: CASGAENYNEQFF.

The CDR3 loop is CASSLSGGPGNTIYF. The CDR3 nucleotides read TGTGCCAGCAGCCTTAGTGGGGGCCCTGGAAACACCATATATTTT. The chain employs TRBV5-5 and TRBJ1-3; D possibly corresponds to TRBD1 (6 bases). The CDR3 is 15 amino acids. Germline V gene sequence: CDR1 SGHKS, CDR2 YYEKEE (reference sequence). Trimming stripped 4 bases from V and 2 bases from J, with 13 bases between.

This clone was counted a few times. The chain has TRBV10-3 and TRBJ2-3; D is perhaps TRBD1 or TRBD2 (6 bases each). Germline lookup yields CDR1 ENHRY and CDR2 SYGVKD. V was clipped by 4 bases and J by 0 bases, with 20 bases between them. This CDR3 is built from 18 residues. The CDR3 DNA reads as TGTGCCATCAGTGGAGACTACGGAGGGGGATTGAGCACAGATACGCAGTATTTT. Its translation: CAISGDYGGGLSTDTQYF.

The J gene is TRBJ1-5, the V gene TRBV4-2, with a tentative D call TRBD1 (5 bases). From germline, CDR1 is LGHNA and CDR2 YNFKEQ. This CDR3 contains 16 residues. Trimming stripped 3 bases from V and 0 bases from J, with 12 bases between. The CDR3 loop reads CASSHLDSHSNQPQHF. CDR3 DNA: TGTGCCAGCAGCCACTTAGACAGCCATAGCAATCAGCCCCAGCATTTT.

Many counts were recorded for this clone. CDR3 nucleotide sequence: TGTGCCAGCAGCCTCCTATATACGCAGTATTTT. Amino acid sequence: CASSLLYTQYF. V usage is TRBV7-2 and J usage is TRBJ2-3; unclear D gene. Germline lookup yields CDR1 SGHTA and CDR2 FQGNSA. Trimming cost V 5 bases and J 7 bases, with 7 bases left between them. This CDR3 is 11 amino acids long.

The chain couples TRBV18 to TRBJ2-7, with 7 bases identical to TRBD2. The CDR3 covers 14 residues. In germline, CDR1 is KGHSH, CDR2 LQKENI. Trimming at V came to 5 bases and at J to 7 bases, leaving 11 bases not matched to a gene. The CDR3 DNA sequence: TGTGCCAGCTCAATCGGGAGCGGGATGAGAGAGCAGTACTTC. This gives the protein CASSIGSGMREQYF.

This sequence joins TRBV27 and TRBJ1-5, with D possibly matching TRBD1 (6 bases). Trimming pared 2 bases from V and 4 bases from J, leaving 12 bases between. The CDR3 spans 15 residues. Germline CDR1 and CDR2: MNHEY and SMNVEV (reference sequence). The CDR3 spells CASSLTQGVNQPQHF. In DNA form, the CDR3 reads TGTGCCAGCAGTTTAACACAGGGTGTGAATCAGCCCCAGCATTTT.